A selection of T cell receptor beta chains follows, all from one sample in a study of CD8+ T cells in alopecia areata. The repertoire was sequenced with immunoSEQ multiplex PCR; TCRdb's copy has only in-frame clones and lacks some. This sample carries about 300,000 clones, more than 45% of them seen once, and the ten largest clones take around 1.7%. Sequenced here: CD4+ T cells sorted from blood, sampled at week 24, from a patient treated with tofacitinib. These receptors were obtained from a human donor with alopecia areata. CDR3s include the opening cysteine and the closing phenylalanine or tryptophan. The D gene is left open where the match is weak. Some rows have no size entry. The others give once, few or many, or a class for an expanded clone.

d_call | j_call | v_call | cdr3_length | clone_size | cdr3_aa | cdr3_nt
. | TRBJ2-3 | TRBV30 | 17 | . | CAWSRRGSRVGTDTQYF | TGTGCCTGGAGTCGTCGAGGATCGCGGGTTGGCACAGATACGCAGTATTTT
. | TRBJ1-5 | TRBV5-1 | 15 | . | CASSRDAGGNQPQHF | TGCGCCAGCAGCCGGGACGCGGGGGGCAATCAGCCCCAGCATTTT
TRBD2 | TRBJ2-2 | TRBV30 | 14 | . | CALLAGANTGELFF | TGTGCCTTATTAGCGGGTGCGAACACCGGGGAGCTGTTTTTT
. | TRBJ1-3 | TRBV5-4 | 15 | few | CASSPDRRSGNTIYF | TGTGCCAGCAGTCCTGACAGGCGCTCTGGAAACACCATATATTTT
. | TRBJ2-1 | TRBV29-1 | 14 | . | CSARIGTSYNEQFF | TGCAGCGCGCGAATCGGGACCTCCTACAATGAGCAGTTCTTC
. | TRBJ1-2 | TRBV30 | 16 | few | CAWRAHPPAGRDGYTF | TGTGCCTGGAGGGCCCATCCCCCAGCGGGCAGAGATGGCTACACCTTC
TRBD1 | TRBJ1-5 | TRBV29-1 | 13 | . | CSVSGSQGEPQHF | TGCAGCGTTTCGGGCTCCCAGGGGGAGCCCCAGCATTTT
. | TRBJ1-2 | TRBV11-3 | 19 | many | CASTLLKHGRWDENYGYTF | TGTGCCAGCACCCTCCTTAAACATGGACGGTGGGATGAGAACTATGGCTACACCTTC
. | TRBJ1-3 | TRBV2 | 15 | . | CASRKHDSSGNTIYF | TGTGCCAGCAGAAAGCACGACAGCTCTGGAAACACCATATATTTT
. | TRBJ1-6 | TRBV25-1 | 11 | . | CASAGSSPLHF | TGTGCCAGCGCTGGTAGTTCACCCCTCCACTTT
TRBD1 | TRBJ1-5 | TRBV28 | 14 | few | CATLRDSNNQPQHF | TGTGCCACCCTACGGGACAGCAACAATCAGCCCCAGCATTTT
. | TRBJ1-3 | TRBV7-9 | 15 | . | CASSFPGISGNTIYF | TGTGCCAGCAGCTTCCCAGGGATCTCTGGAAACACCATATATTTT
TRBD1 | TRBJ1-6 | TRBV4-1 | 15 | . | CASSPGQGVNSPLHF | TGCGCCAGCAGCCCCGGACAGGGGGTTAATTCACCCCTCCACTTT
TRBD1 | TRBJ1-1 | TRBV9 | 12 | . | CASSVATGEAFF | TGTGCCAGCAGCGTAGCAACAGGGGAGGCTTTCTTT
. | TRBJ1-2 | TRBV7-2 | 13 | . | CASSFKGPAGYTF | TGTGCCAGCAGCTTCAAAGGTCCGGCCGGCTACACCTTC
TRBD1 | TRBJ2-7 | TRBV19 | 16 | . | CASSKAGQGSTYEQYF | TGTGCCAGTAGTAAGGCGGGACAGGGGAGTACCTACGAGCAGTACTTC
TRBD1 | TRBJ1-1 | TRBV7-2 | 14 | . | CASTKTGGETEAFF | TGTGCCAGCACCAAGACAGGGGGCGAAACTGAAGCTTTCTTT
. | TRBJ2-5 | TRBV5-4 | 14 | . | CASSTWASQETQYF | TGTGCCAGCAGCACTTGGGCCTCCCAAGAGACCCAGTACTTC
TRBD2 | TRBJ2-3 | TRBV29-1 | 16 | few | CSVVGGLAARTDTQYF | TGCAGCGTTGTGGGGGGACTAGCGGCACGCACAGATACGCAGTATTTT
. | TRBJ2-1 | TRBV7-9 | 13 | . | CASSLGAYNEQFF | TGTGCCAGCAGCTTGGGAGCGTACAATGAGCAGTTCTTC
TRBD1 | TRBJ2-7 | TRBV5-1 | 13 | . | CASAVTGGYEQYF | TGCGCCAGCGCCGTGACAGGGGGATACGAGCAGTACTTC
TRBD1 | TRBJ1-1 | TRBV5-1 | 17 | few | CASTYGQGSSSGTEAFF | TGCGCCAGCACCTACGGACAGGGGTCCTCCTCGGGCACTGAAGCTTTCTTT
. | TRBJ1-4 | TRBV5-1 | 14 | . | CASSLSGINEKLFF | TGCGCCAGCAGCTTATCCGGGATTAATGAAAAACTGTTTTTT
. | TRBJ1-1 | TRBV28 | 12 | . | CASSPPERGAFF | TGTGCCAGCAGTCCCCCAGAGCGCGGGGCTTTCTTT
. | TRBJ2-7 | TRBV29-1 | 13 | . | CSVEVGFTYEQYF | TGCAGCGTTGAAGTGGGTTTTACCTACGAGCAGTACTTC
. | TRBJ2-7 | TRBV4-1 | 13 | . | CASISFSGYEQYF | TGCGCCAGCATCTCGTTCTCGGGATACGAGCAGTACTTC
TRBD2 | TRBJ2-5 | TRBV7-9 | 14 | few | CASSLAGTKETQYF | TGTGCCAGCAGCCTTGCCGGGACTAAAGAGACCCAGTACTTC
TRBD1 | TRBJ1-6 | TRBV30 | 14 | . | CAWSSGTGRSPLHF | TGTGCCTGGAGTTCCGGGACAGGGCGTTCACCCCTCCACTTT
. | TRBJ1-5 | TRBV2 | 14 | . | CASSAGSSNQPQHF | TGTGCCAGCAGTGCTGGGTCTAGCAATCAGCCCCAGCATTTT
. | TRBJ2-1 | TRBV5-4 | 15 | . | CASSFGGPSSHEQFF | TGTGCCAGCAGCTTCGGCGGTCCAAGTAGCCATGAGCAGTTCTTC
. | TRBJ2-2 | TRBV4-3 | 15 | few | CASSQGARATGELFF | TGCGCCAGCAGCCAAGGGGCCAGAGCCACCGGGGAGCTGTTTTTT
. | TRBJ2-7 | TRBV29-1 | 12 | . | CSVSGSLYEQYF | TGCAGCGTTTCCGGGTCCCTCTACGAGCAGTACTTC
. | TRBJ2-7 | TRBV20-1 | 11 | . | CSARSSYEQYF | TGCAGTGCTCGGAGCTCCTACGAGCAGTACTTC
TRBD2 | TRBJ2-3 | TRBV7-2 | 14 | few | CASGLAGGADTQYF | TGTGCCAGCGGCCTAGCGGGGGGGGCAGATACGCAGTATTTT
. | TRBJ1-4 | TRBV5-4 | 14 | few | CASSSDGRNEKLFF | TGTGCCAGCAGCTCCGACGGGAGGAATGAAAAACTGTTTTTT
. | TRBJ1-6 | TRBV5-1 | 14 | . | CASSPQTPAGPLHF | TGCGCCAGCAGCCCTCAGACCCCGGCAGGACCCCTCCACTTT
. | TRBJ2-6 | TRBV29-1 | 16 | few | CSIGQTPSSGANVLTF | TGCAGCATTGGACAGACCCCCTCCTCTGGGGCCAACGTCCTGACTTTC
. | TRBJ1-6 | TRBV30 | 16 | . | CAWSVDRSSYNSPLHF | TGTGCCTGGAGTGTAGACAGGAGCTCCTATAATTCACCCCTCCACTTT
. | TRBJ2-6 | TRBV5-1 | 17 | . | CASSLGPGASGANVLTF | TGCGCCAGCAGCTTGGGTCCAGGGGCATCTGGGGCCAACGTCCTGACTTTC
TRBD1 | TRBJ1-5 | TRBV2 | 17 | once | CASRLGQGWRFDQPQHF | TGTGCCAGCAGACTCGGACAGGGATGGCGCTTCGATCAGCCCCAGCATTTT
TRBD1 | TRBJ2-5 | TRBV2 | 12 | . | CASRQGSETQYF | TGTGCCAGCAGACAGGGGTCAGAGACCCAGTACTTC
. | TRBJ1-5 | TRBV6-4 | 14 | . | CASREPGSNQPQHF | TGTGCCAGCCGGGAGCCAGGGTCGAATCAGCCCCAGCATTTT
. | TRBJ1-1 | TRBV7-2 | 13 | . | CASSITENTEAFF | TGTGCCAGCAGCATTACGGAGAACACTGAAGCTTTCTTT
. | TRBJ2-5 | TRBV7-2 | 15 | . | CASSLVSGAQETQYF | TGTGCCAGCAGCTTAGTATCAGGAGCACAAGAGACCCAGTACTTC
TRBD1 | TRBJ1-6 | TRBV7-2 | 14 | . | CASSAYRGRSPLHF | TGTGCCAGCAGCGCATACAGGGGGCGTTCACCCCTCCACTTT
. | TRBJ1-4 | TRBV27 | 14 | . | CASRPDQGGEKLFF | TGTGCCAGCAGACCGGACCAGGGAGGTGAAAAACTGTTTTTT
. | TRBJ2-6 | TRBV29-1 | 13 | . | CSATGSGANVLTF | TGCAGCGCCACAGGGTCTGGGGCCAACGTCCTGACTTTC
. | TRBJ1-2 | TRBV6-5 | 12 | few | CASSRGPRGYTF | TGTGCCAGCAGCCGAGGTCCCCGCGGCTACACCTTC
. | TRBJ2-2 | TRBV23-1 | 12 | . | CASSQSTGELFF | TGCGCCAGCAGTCAAAGCACCGGGGAGCTGTTTTTT
. | TRBJ1-4 | TRBV6-6 | 13 | . | CASSPTENEKLFF | TGTGCCAGCAGTCCGACAGAAAATGAAAAACTGTTTTTT
. | TRBJ1-1 | TRBV7-4 | 14 | once | CASSLEPWNTEAFF | TGTGCCAGCAGCTTAGAGCCATGGAACACTGAAGCTTTCTTT